This T cell receptor beta chain was sequenced for a study of blood T cells in healthy people across ages. Then a second PCR, running roughly 6 to 12 cycles, was carried out with a sample-barcoded 5' primer and a J-beta primer mix. A single record per CDR3 protein comes from TCRdb applying MiXCR to the 5' RACE reads. The table includes about 680,000 distinct CDR3 sequences, roughly 49% detected once. Every donor gave approximately 10 milliliters of peripheral blood. Samples each had at least 5.5 micrograms of total RNA extracted. The junction had 5 bases not matched to a gene; V was cut back by 6 bases and J by 6 bases. The CDR3 sequence is 13 residues long. The germline V gene encodes CDR1 SGHTA and CDR2 FQGNSA.

The chain employs TRBV7-2 and TRBJ2-3, with TRBD2 identical over 8 bases. Sequences were obtained from blood. The origin of this receptor is a woman aged 55-70 years in good health. The CDR3 sequence: CASRSGSVDTQYF. As DNA, the CDR3 is TGTGCCAGCAGGAGCGGGAGTGTCGATACGCAGTATTTT.